This paragraph reports one T cell receptor (beta chain). This record comes from a study of blood T cell repertoires in COVID-19. Study at large: Sample material is recorded as cDNA or gDNA derived from T cells, B-cell-depleted T cells, or PBMCs.

This CDR3 is built from 15 residues. V lost 5 bases to trimming and J lost 8 bases; unmatched junction nucleotides: 11. Germline V gene data show CDR1 as SEHNR and CDR2 as FQNEAQ (reference sequence). Method: immunoSEQ multiplex PCR; TCRdb's copy keeps in-frame clones and lacks some. The data hold 250,000 to 300,000 clones, with 80% to 90% observed a single time. Sequencing was performed on peripheral blood. V gene TRBV7-9 combines with J gene TRBJ2-1; 8 bases are a match to TRBD1. The receptor was derived from a woman aged 70-85 years with acute or convalescent COVID-19. The DNA for the CDR3 is TGTGCCAGCAGCCGGGGGCAGGGGGCTCTCTATGAGCAGTTCTTC. Translated, it gives CASSRGQGALYEQFF.